This T cell receptor (beta chain) was captured by sequencing in a study of blood T cell repertoires in COVID-19. Study-level information: Sites across the United States, Italy and Spain contributed samples from acute and convalescent COVID-19. The analysed material was cDNA or gDNA that came from T cells, B-cell-depleted T cells, or PBMCs.

Seattle-derived patients entered the study during active infection and were followed longitudinally. Trimming at V came to 1 base and at J to 5 bases, leaving 3 bases not matched to a gene. This CDR3 spans 15 amino acids. The V gene's germline CDR1 is LGHNA and CDR2 YNFKEQ. The authors' processing: Using reference gene primer amplification, nucleated cell counts were estimated. Sequencing was performed with immunoSEQ multiplex PCR; in TCRdb, only in-frame clones are kept and a portion is missing. The V and J calls and clone size come from that table; D and trimming were worked out from the DNA. The data hold some 25,000 clones, with approximately 78% observed a single time.

The sample was peripheral blood. The rearrangement links TRBV4-2 to TRBJ2-5, with 11 bases lining up with TRBD2. The origin of this receptor is a woman in her 70s with COVID-19, enrolled during active disease. The CDR3 here is CASSQGLAGMETQYF. The DNA for the CDR3 is TGTGCCAGCAGCCAAGGACTAGCGGGAATGGAGACCCAGTACTTC.